The rows below give T cell receptor beta chains drawn from one sample of a study of blood T cell repertoires in COVID-19. Assay used: immunoSEQ multiplex PCR; TCRdb lists only in-frame clones, some missing. The table records over 130,000 clones, over 70% of them present only once. The sample consisted of PBMCs or T cells enriched from blood (not recorded which). These TCRs come from a man in his fifties in a cohort exposed to, infected with or recovered from COVID-19 (not recorded which). The CDR3 runs from the conserved cysteine through the conserved F or W. A D gene is named only where the DNA matches it firmly. Some rows have no size entry. The others give once, few or many, or a class for an expanded clone.

J: TRBJ2-7; D: TRBD2; size: .; V: TRBV9; CDR3: CASSPLGTSGGEQYF; DNA: TGTGCCAGCAGCCCGCTGGGGACTAGCGGGGGTGAGCAGTACTTC
J: TRBJ1-5; D: TRBD1; size: .; V: TRBV7-9; CDR3: CASSQGQGLPNQPQHF; DNA: TGTGCCAGCAGCCAGGGACAGGGGTTACCCAATCAGCCCCAGCATTTT
J: TRBJ1-1; D: .; size: .; V: TRBV21-1; CDR3: CASRVGGRSARLNTEAFF; DNA: TGTGCCAGCAGAGTAGGGGGACGTTCTGCTCGGCTGAACACTGAAGCTTTCTTT
J: TRBJ2-2; D: TRBD1; size: .; V: TRBV5-1; CDR3: CASRRTGATNTGELFF; DNA: TGCGCCAGCCGCCGGACAGGCGCGACGAACACCGGGGAGCTGTTTTTT
J: TRBJ2-5; D: .; size: .; V: TRBV10-3; CDR3: CAISEGGAETQYF; DNA: TGTGCCATCAGTGAGGGCGGGGCGGAGACCCAGTACTTC
J: TRBJ2-7; D: TRBD1; size: .; V: TRBV15; CDR3: CATSKDRGREQYF; DNA: TGTGCCACCAGCAAGGACAGGGGGCGGGAGCAGTACTTC
J: TRBJ2-1; D: .; size: once; V: TRBV5-1; CDR3: CASSLGRGYNEQFF; DNA: TGCGCCAGCAGCTTGGGACGGGGGTACAATGAGCAGTTCTTC
J: TRBJ2-3; D: .; size: .; V: TRBV10-2; CDR3: CATAGQFTDTQYF; DNA: TGCGCCACCGCTGGACAGTTCACAGATACGCAGTATTTT
J: TRBJ1-2; D: .; size: .; V: TRBV7-6; CDR3: CASSPSGGPDYGYTF; DNA: TGTGCCAGCAGCCCTAGTGGCGGGCCGGACTATGGCTACACCTTC
J: TRBJ2-7; D: TRBD1; size: .; V: TRBV5-5; CDR3: CASSSQVAGQGLF; DNA: TGTGCCAGCAGCTCCCAGGTAGCCGGACAGGGACTCTTC
J: TRBJ2-1; D: TRBD2; size: .; V: TRBV7-9; CDR3: CASSSHAGGYNEQFF; DNA: TGTGCCAGCAGCTCCCATGCGGGAGGGTACAATGAGCAGTTCTTC
J: TRBJ2-7; D: TRBD2; size: .; V: TRBV5-1; CDR3: CASSSAGGSSYEQYF; DNA: TGCGCCAGCAGCTCAGCGGGAGGGTCCTCCTACGAGCAGTACTTC
J: TRBJ1-3; D: TRBD1; size: .; V: TRBV11-2; CDR3: CASSPDRGPNLSGNTIYF; DNA: TGTGCCAGCAGCCCCGACAGGGGTCCTAACCTCTCTGGAAACACCATATATTTT
J: TRBJ1-2; D: .; size: .; V: TRBV6-5; CDR3: CASSYSNRAYYGYTF; DNA: TGTGCCAGCAGTTACTCTAACAGGGCATACTATGGCTACACCTTC
J: TRBJ2-1; D: .; size: .; V: TRBV6-5; CDR3: CASSYSSGYNEQFF; DNA: TGTGCCAGCAGTTACTCGTCGGGGTACAATGAGCAGTTCTTC
J: TRBJ2-1; D: TRBD2; size: .; V: TRBV7-9; CDR3: CASSLGAGGRQFF; DNA: TGTGCCAGCAGCTTAGGTGCGGGGGGGAGGCAGTTCTTC